These T cell receptor beta chains were read from a single sample in a study of metastatic and nonmetastatic thyroid tumors. TCRdb recomputed clones from the PCR reads via MiXCR. Counted here are roughly 20,000 clones, 10% to 12% occurring once; the ten biggest clones make up roughly 8%. Sample: blood. The receptor source for this set is a female donor with papillary thyroid cancer or a benign thyroid nodule (not recorded which). Some clones in this sample may be carry-over from other donors' samples. The CDR3 runs from the conserved cysteine through the conserved F or W. Fields, in order: V gene, CDR3 length, D gene, J gene, clone size, CDR3 protein, CDR3 DNA. D genes are given only for firm matches. Clone size is stated in some rows and not others, as once, few, many or a class when expanded.

V: TRBV2; length: 14; D: TRBD2; J: TRBJ2-7; size: few; CDR3: CASRLAGGPWEQYF; DNA: TGTGCCAGCAGACTAGCGGGAGGGCCTTGGGAGCAGTACTTC
V: TRBV18; length: 14; D: NA; J: TRBJ1-1; size: NA; CDR3: CASSRVPTDTEAFF; DNA: TGTGCCAGCTCACGGGTGCCGACAGACACTGAAGCTTTCTTT
V: TRBV6-2/TRBV6-3; length: 15; D: NA; J: TRBJ2-3; size: NA; CDR3: CASSYGGAIIDTQYF; DNA: TGTGCCAGCAGTTACGGGGGAGCTATCATAGATACGCAGTATTTT
V: TRBV6-2/TRBV6-3; length: 14; D: TRBD2; J: TRBJ2-2; size: medium-sized; CDR3: CASSPTSDTGELFF; DNA: TGTGCCAGCAGTCCGACTAGCGACACCGGGGAGCTGTTTTTT
V: TRBV7-2; length: 15; D: NA; J: TRBJ1-1; size: many; CDR3: CASSLVGARSIEAFF; DNA: TGTGCCAGCAGCTTAGTGGGAGCTAGAAGTATAGAAGCTTTCTTT
V: TRBV12-3/TRBV12-4; length: 13; D: NA; J: TRBJ2-1; size: NA; CDR3: CASSLVSYNEQFF; DNA: TGTGCCAGCAGTTTAGTCAGTTACAATGAGCAGTTCTTC
V: TRBV14; length: 15; D: NA; J: TRBJ2-1; size: many; CDR3: CASSQDHRNGNEQFF; DNA: TGTGCCAGCAGCCAAGACCACCGTAACGGCAATGAGCAGTTCTTC
V: TRBV12-3/TRBV12-4; length: 16; D: NA; J: TRBJ2-3; size: many; CDR3: CASSDPQGGAADTQYF; DNA: TGTGCCAGCAGTGACCCCCAAGGGGGTGCGGCAGATACGCAGTATTTT
V: TRBV10-3; length: 11; D: NA; J: TRBJ2-7; size: many; CDR3: CAISEEYEQYF; DNA: TGTGCCATCAGTGAGGAATACGAGCAGTACTTC
V: TRBV28; length: 15; D: TRBD2; J: TRBJ2-5; size: NA; CDR3: CASTLDSGRAETQYF; DNA: TGTGCCAGCACCCTTGATAGCGGGAGGGCGGAGACCCAGTACTTC
V: TRBV30; length: 14; D: TRBD2; J: TRBJ2-7; size: many; CDR3: CAWSRGTSGYEQYF; DNA: TGTGCCTGGAGTAGGGGGACTAGCGGCTACGAGCAGTACTTC
V: TRBV7-2; length: 15; D: TRBD2; J: TRBJ2-1; size: many; CDR3: CASRRSGTRYNEQFF; DNA: TGTGCCAGCAGGCGTTCCGGGACTAGATACAATGAGCAGTTCTTC